A selection of T cell receptor beta chains follows, all from one sample in a study of blood T cell repertoires in COVID-19. Sequencing was performed with immunoSEQ multiplex PCR; in TCRdb, only in-frame clones are kept and a portion is missing. Among 250,000 to 350,000 clones, approximately 87% were seen once, and the ten largest hold about 5%. What was sequenced was PBMCs or T cells enriched from blood (not recorded which). The origin of the receptors is a woman younger than 45 who had recovered from COVID-19. Both conserved end residues are part of each CDR3. Fields, in order: clone size, J gene, V gene, D gene, CDR3 protein, CDR3 DNA. The D gene is left open where the match is weak. Expanded clones get a size class; other rows say once, few or many, or leave the size out.

abundance: .; j_gene: TRBJ1-2; v_gene: TRBV5-4; d_gene: .; CDR3aa: CASSFRVYYGYTF; CDR3nt: TGTGCCAGCAGCTTCAGGGTGTACTATGGCTACACCTTC
abundance: .; j_gene: TRBJ1-6; v_gene: TRBV9; d_gene: TRBD1; CDR3aa: CASSVEGGSGSPLHF; CDR3nt: TGTGCCAGCAGCGTAGAAGGGGGCTCAGGTTCACCCCTCCACTTT
abundance: .; j_gene: TRBJ1-5; v_gene: TRBV4-3; d_gene: .; CDR3aa: CASSQDSGNQPQHF; CDR3nt: TGCGCCAGCAGCCAAGACTCAGGGAATCAGCCCCAGCATTTT
abundance: .; j_gene: TRBJ1-3; v_gene: TRBV10-1; d_gene: .; CDR3aa: CASSESAGRLIYF; CDR3nt: TGCGCCAGCAGTGAGTCCGCGGGACGGCTAATATATTTT
abundance: .; j_gene: TRBJ1-1; v_gene: TRBV5-6; d_gene: TRBD1; CDR3aa: CASRQGPSSTEAFF; CDR3nt: TGTGCCAGCCGACAGGGCCCTTCGAGCACTGAAGCTTTCTTT
abundance: .; j_gene: TRBJ1-6; v_gene: TRBV6-5; d_gene: .; CDR3aa: CASSYSRQFYNSPLHF; CDR3nt: TGTGCCAGCAGTTACTCACGACAGTTCTATAATTCACCCCTCCACTTT
abundance: once; j_gene: TRBJ2-1; v_gene: TRBV9; d_gene: .; CDR3aa: CASSVGGSSGEQFF; CDR3nt: TGTGCCAGCAGCGTAGGTGGTAGCTCCGGCGAGCAGTTCTTC
abundance: .; j_gene: TRBJ2-6; v_gene: TRBV3-1/TRBV3-2; d_gene: .; CDR3aa: CASSQTGRASWANVLTF; CDR3nt: TGTGCCAGCAGCCAAACAGGACGGGCCTCTTGGGCCAACGTCCTGACTTTC
abundance: .; j_gene: TRBJ2-2; v_gene: TRBV7-6; d_gene: TRBD2; CDR3aa: CASSSSSGGAPGELFF; CDR3nt: TGTGCCAGCAGCTCCTCTAGCGGGGGGGCCCCGGGGGAGCTGTTTTTT
abundance: few; j_gene: TRBJ1-4; v_gene: TRBV2; d_gene: .; CDR3aa: CASREQEKLFF; CDR3nt: TGTGCCAGCAGGGAGCAGGAAAAACTGTTTTTT
abundance: .; j_gene: TRBJ1-1; v_gene: TRBV18; d_gene: .; CDR3aa: CASSPLRTEAFF; CDR3nt: TGTGCCAGCTCACCCCTACGCACTGAAGCTTTCTTT
abundance: .; j_gene: TRBJ1-3; v_gene: TRBV5-1; d_gene: .; CDR3aa: CASSLAGHSGNTIYF; CDR3nt: TGCGCCAGCAGCTTGGCAGGGCACTCTGGAAACACCATATATTTT
abundance: .; j_gene: TRBJ2-7; v_gene: TRBV18; d_gene: TRBD2; CDR3aa: CASSTSGGVYEQYF; CDR3nt: TGTGCCAGCTCAACTAGCGGGGGGGTCTACGAGCAGTACTTC
abundance: .; j_gene: TRBJ1-1; v_gene: TRBV5-6; d_gene: .; CDR3aa: CASSLAGDDNTEAFF; CDR3nt: TGTGCCAGCAGCTTGGCGGGGGACGATAACACTGAAGCTTTCTTT
abundance: .; j_gene: TRBJ1-4; v_gene: TRBV19; d_gene: TRBD1; CDR3aa: CASSIRGRGGEKLFF; CDR3nt: TGTGCCAGTAGTATCAGGGGGCGAGGGGGTGAAAAACTGTTTTTT
abundance: .; j_gene: TRBJ1-2; v_gene: TRBV7-9; d_gene: TRBD1; CDR3aa: CASSRGQPYGYTF; CDR3nt: TGTGCCAGCAGCAGGGGACAGCCCTATGGCTACACCTTC
abundance: .; j_gene: TRBJ2-1; v_gene: TRBV7-9; d_gene: .; CDR3aa: CASSFLGANADEQFF; CDR3nt: TGTGCCAGCAGCTTCCTAGGGGCGAACGCGGATGAGCAGTTCTTC
abundance: .; j_gene: TRBJ2-1; v_gene: TRBV14; d_gene: TRBD2; CDR3aa: CASSHTSGGAGEQFF; CDR3nt: TGTGCCAGCAGCCACACTAGCGGGGGGGCGGGTGAGCAGTTCTTC
abundance: once; j_gene: TRBJ2-7; v_gene: TRBV5-8; d_gene: .; CDR3aa: CASSSQFREQYF; CDR3nt: TGTGCCAGCAGCTCTCAATTCAGAGAGCAGTACTTC
abundance: few; j_gene: TRBJ1-6; v_gene: TRBV30; d_gene: .; CDR3aa: CASTKDSGNSPLHF; CDR3nt: TGTGCCTCAACTAAAGACAGTGGTAATTCACCCCTCCACTTT
abundance: .; j_gene: TRBJ2-1; v_gene: TRBV5-1; d_gene: TRBD1; CDR3aa: CASSPMSTGLRHNEQFF; CDR3nt: TGCGCCAGCAGCCCTATGTCGACAGGGCTAAGGCACAATGAGCAGTTCTTC
abundance: .; j_gene: TRBJ1-2; v_gene: TRBV27; d_gene: .; CDR3aa: CASSFRGHGGYGYTF; CDR3nt: TGTGCCAGCAGTTTTAGAGGTCACGGGGGCTATGGCTACACCTTC
abundance: once; j_gene: TRBJ1-5; v_gene: TRBV19; d_gene: .; CDR3aa: CASSTGQLSNQPQHF; CDR3nt: TGTGCCAGTAGTACGGGACAACTTAGCAATCAGCCCCAGCATTTT
abundance: .; j_gene: TRBJ1-2; v_gene: TRBV29-1; d_gene: TRBD1; CDR3aa: CSVPNRQGDGYTF; CDR3nt: TGCAGCGTCCCAAATCGACAGGGCGATGGCTACACCTTC
abundance: .; j_gene: TRBJ1-2; v_gene: TRBV10-3; d_gene: .; CDR3aa: CAISEGRGAYGYTF; CDR3nt: TGTGCCATCAGTGAGGGCAGGGGAGCCTATGGCTACACCTTC
abundance: .; j_gene: TRBJ2-7; v_gene: TRBV30; d_gene: .; CDR3aa: CAWNRQPYEQYF; CDR3nt: TGTGCCTGGAACAGGCAACCCTACGAGCAGTACTTC
abundance: .; j_gene: TRBJ1-1; v_gene: TRBV10-3; d_gene: TRBD1; CDR3aa: CASNIGQGQSLEAFF; CDR3nt: TGTGCCTCAAACATTGGACAGGGACAGTCACTTGAAGCTTTCTTT
abundance: .; j_gene: TRBJ2-5; v_gene: TRBV4-1; d_gene: .; CDR3aa: CASSQDQGRLETQYF; CDR3nt: TGCGCCAGCAGCCAAGATCAGGGCAGGCTAGAGACCCAGTACTTC
abundance: .; j_gene: TRBJ2-5; v_gene: TRBV4-1; d_gene: .; CDR3aa: CASSQGWLQETQYF; CDR3nt: TGCGCCAGCAGCCAAGGGTGGCTGCAAGAGACCCAGTACTTC
abundance: .; j_gene: TRBJ1-6; v_gene: TRBV11-2; d_gene: TRBD1; CDR3aa: CASSFTGGNSPLHF; CDR3nt: TGTGCCAGCAGCTTTACAGGGGGTAATTCACCCCTCCACTTT
abundance: few; j_gene: TRBJ1-1; v_gene: TRBV28; d_gene: .; CDR3aa: CASSLYGRVNTEAFF; CDR3nt: TGTGCCAGCAGTTTATACGGCAGGGTGAACACTGAAGCTTTCTTT
abundance: once; j_gene: TRBJ2-4; v_gene: TRBV6-4; d_gene: .; CDR3aa: CASSVGGGGRFRAKNIQYF; CDR3nt: TGTGCCAGCAGTGTTGGCGGGGGCGGACGATTTAGGGCCAAAAACATTCAGTACTTC
abundance: .; j_gene: TRBJ2-7; v_gene: TRBV27; d_gene: TRBD2; CDR3aa: CASSLRGGNHEQYF; CDR3nt: TGTGCCAGCAGCCTTCGGGGGGGTAACCACGAGCAGTACTTC
abundance: .; j_gene: TRBJ1-1; v_gene: TRBV3-1/TRBV3-2; d_gene: .; CDR3aa: CASSQIEDTEAFF; CDR3nt: TGTGCCAGCAGCCAAATAGAGGACACTGAAGCTTTCTTT
abundance: .; j_gene: TRBJ2-4; v_gene: TRBV6-4; d_gene: .; CDR3aa: CASSDIWTANRVAKNIQYF; CDR3nt: TGTGCCAGCAGTGACATCTGGACTGCGAACCGCGTAGCCAAAAACATTCAGTACTTC
abundance: .; j_gene: TRBJ2-2; v_gene: TRBV6-5; d_gene: .; CDR3aa: CASSTLGPAGELFF; CDR3nt: TGTGCCAGCAGTACCCTAGGTCCGGCCGGGGAGCTGTTTTTT
abundance: .; j_gene: TRBJ1-5; v_gene: TRBV19; d_gene: .; CDR3aa: CASRDFLGNEPQHF; CDR3nt: TGTGCCAGCCGGGACTTTCTGGGGAACGAGCCCCAGCATTTT
abundance: .; j_gene: TRBJ1-1; v_gene: TRBV30; d_gene: .; CDR3aa: CAWEAGRDTEAFF; CDR3nt: TGTGCCTGGGAGGCCGGGAGGGACACTGAAGCTTTCTTT
abundance: .; j_gene: TRBJ1-1; v_gene: TRBV6-5; d_gene: TRBD1; CDR3aa: CASMEGTGGLEAFF; CDR3nt: TGTGCCAGCATGGAAGGGACAGGGGGCTTGGAAGCTTTCTTT
abundance: .; j_gene: TRBJ1-2; v_gene: TRBV6-1; d_gene: .; CDR3aa: CASSESRQFYGYTF; CDR3nt: TGTGCCAGCAGTGAATCTAGACAGTTCTATGGCTACACCTTC
abundance: .; j_gene: TRBJ1-2; v_gene: TRBV5-6; d_gene: .; CDR3aa: CASRVIGDGYGYTF; CDR3nt: TGTGCCAGCAGGGTAATCGGGGATGGGTATGGCTACACCTTC
abundance: .; j_gene: TRBJ2-7; v_gene: TRBV5-4; d_gene: .; CDR3aa: CASSPGTLSSYEQYF; CDR3nt: TGTGCCAGCAGCCCCGGTACGCTTAGCTCCTACGAGCAGTACTTC
abundance: .; j_gene: TRBJ1-2; v_gene: TRBV19; d_gene: .; CDR3aa: CASSITGNPNYGYTF; CDR3nt: TGTGCCAGTAGTATCACAGGGAATCCTAACTATGGCTACACCTTC
abundance: .; j_gene: TRBJ2-3; v_gene: TRBV7-3; d_gene: TRBD2; CDR3aa: CASSPRRGLAGGISSTDTQYF; CDR3nt: TGTGCCAGCAGCCCCCGGCGTGGACTAGCGGGGGGGATCAGTAGCACAGATACGCAGTATTTT
abundance: .; j_gene: TRBJ1-1; v_gene: TRBV11-2; d_gene: .; CDR3aa: CASSLAGGGTEAFF; CDR3nt: TGTGCCAGCAGCTTAGCCGGGGGTGGGACTGAAGCTTTCTTT
abundance: .; j_gene: TRBJ2-2; v_gene: TRBV6-5; d_gene: .; CDR3aa: CASINSYGTGELFF; CDR3nt: TGTGCCAGCATTAATAGCTATGGGACCGGGGAGCTGTTTTTT
abundance: .; j_gene: TRBJ2-7; v_gene: TRBV7-2; d_gene: .; CDR3aa: CASSLELIYYEQYF; CDR3nt: TGTGCCAGCAGCTTAGAACTCATATACTACGAGCAGTACTTC
abundance: .; j_gene: TRBJ1-1; v_gene: TRBV7-9; d_gene: TRBD1; CDR3aa: CASSLPTGGSGTEAFF; CDR3nt: TGTGCCAGCAGCTTACCTACAGGGGGCTCGGGCACTGAAGCTTTCTTT
abundance: .; j_gene: TRBJ2-1; v_gene: TRBV4-2; d_gene: .; CDR3aa: CASQGGMVYNEQFF; CDR3nt: TGTGCCAGCCAAGGGGGTATGGTTTACAATGAGCAGTTCTTC
abundance: .; j_gene: TRBJ2-7; v_gene: TRBV9; d_gene: .; CDR3aa: CASSSSGGEQYF; CDR3nt: TGTGCCAGCAGTTCCTCAGGAGGCGAGCAGTACTTC
abundance: once; j_gene: TRBJ2-7; v_gene: TRBV5-1; d_gene: .; CDR3aa: CASSWDSFSHEQYF; CDR3nt: TGCGCCAGCAGCTGGGACTCGTTCTCCCACGAGCAGTACTTC
abundance: .; j_gene: TRBJ2-5; v_gene: TRBV6-5; d_gene: TRBD2; CDR3aa: CATQRGVGETQYF; CDR3nt: TGTGCCACACAGCGGGGGGTCGGGGAGACCCAGTACTTC
abundance: .; j_gene: TRBJ1-5; v_gene: TRBV18; d_gene: .; CDR3aa: CASSWAGSGQPQHF; CDR3nt: TGTGCCAGCTCATGGGCGGGCTCCGGTCAGCCCCAGCATTTT
abundance: .; j_gene: TRBJ2-1; v_gene: TRBV3-1/TRBV3-2; d_gene: .; CDR3aa: CASSPTVTGVGNEQFF; CDR3nt: TGTGCCAGCAGCCCGACCGTGACGGGGGTGGGGAATGAGCAGTTCTTC
abundance: .; j_gene: TRBJ1-3; v_gene: TRBV9; d_gene: TRBD1; CDR3aa: CASSVAPGQGNTIYF; CDR3nt: TGTGCCAGCAGCGTAGCCCCGGGACAGGGAAACACCATATATTTT